This is a list of T cell receptor beta chains from one sample in a study of T-cell reconstitution after alpha-beta-depleted transplantation in children. TCRdb reanalysed the PCR reads using MiXCR and keeps one entry per CDR3 protein. In the table there are 250,000 to 300,000 distinct CDR3 sequences, almost 8% of which are singletons. The sample was peripheral blood, taken 360 days after TCRalphabeta/CD19-depleted stem cell transplant. The receptor source for this set is a female patient aged 2-9 years who had a stem cell transplant for Fanconi anemia, so the T cells may come from the graft donor. Both conserved end residues are part of each CDR3. The order of the fields is D gene, CDR3 length, V gene, clone size, J gene, CDR3 protein, CDR3 DNA. A D gene is named only where the DNA matches it firmly. Some rows mark clone size as missing; the rest say once, few, many or name a class of expanded clone.

-	15	TRBV4-3	-	TRBJ2-2	CASSQGNANTGELFF	TGCGCCAGCAGCCAGGGGAACGCGAACACCGGGGAGCTGTTTTTT
-	16	TRBV6-5	-	TRBJ2-6	CASSYPYNSGANVLTF	TGTGCCAGCAGTTACCCCTACAACTCTGGGGCCAACGTCCTGACTTTC
TRBD2	16	TRBV7-2	few	TRBJ2-5	CASSLAGAGGQETQYF	TGTGCCAGCAGCTTAGCGGGAGCGGGGGGACAAGAGACCCAGTACTTC
TRBD2	15	TRBV20-1	few	TRBJ2-5	CSASPLAGAGETQYF	TGCAGTGCTAGCCCCCTAGCGGGGGCCGGGGAGACCCAGTACTTC
TRBD1	15	TRBV14	few	TRBJ1-6	CASSRRQGRNSPLHF	TGTGCCAGCAGCCGTCGACAGGGAAGGAATTCACCCCTCCACTTT
TRBD1	14	TRBV7-9	-	TRBJ1-6	CASSRDSGNSPLHF	TGTGCCAGCAGCCGGGACAGTGGTAATTCACCCCTCCACTTT
-	16	TRBV5-1	-	TRBJ2-7	CASRPLGGVVYDGQYF	TGCGCCAGCCGGCCCTTAGGTGGGGTGGTCTACGACGGGCAGTACTTC
-	17	TRBV7-9	few	TRBJ2-2	CASSPPEGQGITGELFF	TGTGCCAGCAGCCCACCAGAAGGCCAGGGAATCACCGGGGAGCTGTTTTTT
-	14	TRBV12-3/TRBV12-4	many	TRBJ1-1	CASSPGTSETEAFF	TGTGCCAGCAGTCCCGGGACCTCGGAAACTGAAGCTTTCTTT
TRBD1	14	TRBV3-1	many	TRBJ1-1	CASSLDRGLNEAFF	TGTGCCAGCAGCCTGGACAGGGGCCTCAATGAAGCTTTCTTT
TRBD2	14	TRBV2	few	TRBJ2-7	CASSRVTSGYEQYF	TGTGCCAGCAGTCGGGTGACTAGCGGCTACGAGCAGTACTTC
TRBD1	19	TRBV12-3/TRBV12-4	-	TRBJ1-1	CTSSLEGLTGGRGNTEAFF	TGTACCAGCAGTTTAGAGGGGCTAACAGGGGGACGAGGGAACACTGAAGCTTTCTTT
-	11	TRBV29-1	many	TRBJ2-7	CSAILNYEQYF	TGCAGCGCTATCCTCAACTACGAGCAGTACTTC
-	13	TRBV20-1	few	TRBJ1-4	CSASSGVTEKLFF	TGCAGTGCTAGTTCAGGGGTAACCGAAAAACTGTTTTTT
-	17	TRBV5-1	many	TRBJ1-1	CASSWGMWQGMNTEAFF	TGCGCCAGCAGCTGGGGTATGTGGCAGGGTATGAACACTGAAGCTTTCTTT
TRBD1	16	TRBV11-2	-	TRBJ2-5	CASSLPDRGHQETQYF	TGTGCCAGCAGCTTACCGGACAGGGGGCACCAAGAGACCCAGTACTTC
TRBD1	16	TRBV20-1	many	TRBJ1-5	CSARVADRRVDQPQHF	TGCAGTGCTAGAGTAGCGGACAGGAGGGTTGATCAGCCCCAGCATTTT
-	13	TRBV18	many	TRBJ2-1	CASLGQRNNEQFF	TGTGCCAGCCTAGGACAGCGTAACAATGAGCAGTTCTTC
-	17	TRBV7-9	-	TRBJ2-2	CASSLDSGLINTGELFF	TGTGCCAGCAGCTTAGATAGCGGCTTAATAAACACCGGGGAGCTGTTTTTT
-	14	TRBV29-1	many	TRBJ2-7	CSAGGLGGLYEQYF	TGCAGCGCCGGAGGACTAGGGGGACTCTACGAGCAGTACTTC
-	15	TRBV5-6	many	TRBJ2-1	CASSGRDFLYNEQFF	TGTGCCAGCAGCGGCCGGGACTTTTTATACAATGAGCAGTTCTTC
-	13	TRBV20-1	many	TRBJ1-6	CSARVNLNSPLHF	TGCAGTGCTAGAGTAAACCTGAATTCACCCCTCCACTTT